The clone carrying this T cell receptor (beta chain) has only a few counts. Antigen: not known. This sample was taken from a study of CD8+ T cells in alopecia areata. Background on the study: Treated patients were dosed with oral tofacitinib, taking 5 to 10 mg twice daily.

Broader study findings: Clonality exceeded that of normal scalp in lesional scalp, most notably in alopecia totalis/universalis. For patients receiving tofacitinib, scalp clonality and expanded CD8+ clones among the top 100 significantly decreased.

Investigators isolated RNA and reverse transcribed it into cDNA to act as the sequencing template. Clones were sequenced by immunoSEQ multiplex PCR, and TCRdb holds only the in-frame ones, with some missing. The table lists roughly 170,000 clones, around 50% of them singletons. The germline CDR1 and CDR2 sequences are ENHRY and SYGVKD. The V segment lost 8 bases and the J segment 4 bases; nucleotides outside the gene matches: 7. There are 15 residues in the CDR3. The treatment is: oral pan-JAK inhibitor, 5-10 mg twice daily. The sample in question was CD8+ T cells sorted from blood, obtained at week 24, from a patient treated with tofacitinib. The chain carries TRBV10-3 and TRBJ2-2; 10 bases line up with TRBD1. The source is a human donor with alopecia areata. This CDR3 is CAIGKGQGVTGELFF. The CDR3 region has the DNA TGTGCCATCGGGAAAGGACAGGGGGTCACCGGGGAGCTGTTTTTT.